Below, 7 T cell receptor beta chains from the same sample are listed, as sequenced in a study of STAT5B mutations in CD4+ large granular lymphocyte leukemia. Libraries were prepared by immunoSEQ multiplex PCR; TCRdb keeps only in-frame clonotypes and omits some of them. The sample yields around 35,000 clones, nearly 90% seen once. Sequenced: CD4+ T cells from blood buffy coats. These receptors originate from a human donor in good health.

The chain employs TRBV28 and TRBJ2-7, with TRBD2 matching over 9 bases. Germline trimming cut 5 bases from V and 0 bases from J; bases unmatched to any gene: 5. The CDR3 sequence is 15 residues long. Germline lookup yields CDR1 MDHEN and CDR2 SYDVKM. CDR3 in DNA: TGTGCCAGCAGTGAGACTAGCGGACACTCCTACGAGCAGTACTTC. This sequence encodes CASSETSGHSYEQYF.

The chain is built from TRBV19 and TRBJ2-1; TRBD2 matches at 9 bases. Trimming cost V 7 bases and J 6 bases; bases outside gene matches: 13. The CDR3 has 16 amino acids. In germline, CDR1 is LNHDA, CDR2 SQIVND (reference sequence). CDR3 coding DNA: TGTGCCAGTAAGAAAGGAAGCGGGGGGACGGGCAATGAGCAGTTCTTC. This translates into CASKKGSGGTGNEQFF.

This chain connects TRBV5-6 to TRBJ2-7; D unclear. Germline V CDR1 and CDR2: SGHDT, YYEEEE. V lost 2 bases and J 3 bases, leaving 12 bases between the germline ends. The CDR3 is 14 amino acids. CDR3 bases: TGTGCCAGCAGCTTAGACGTAGGAAACTACGAGCAGTACTTC. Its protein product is CASSLDVGNYEQYF.

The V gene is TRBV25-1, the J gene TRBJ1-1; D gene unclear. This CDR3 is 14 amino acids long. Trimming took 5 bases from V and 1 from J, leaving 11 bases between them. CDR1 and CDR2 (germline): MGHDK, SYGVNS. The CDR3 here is CASSHGPENTEAFF. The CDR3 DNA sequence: TGTGCCAGCAGTCACGGGCCAGAGAACACTGAAGCTTTCTTT.

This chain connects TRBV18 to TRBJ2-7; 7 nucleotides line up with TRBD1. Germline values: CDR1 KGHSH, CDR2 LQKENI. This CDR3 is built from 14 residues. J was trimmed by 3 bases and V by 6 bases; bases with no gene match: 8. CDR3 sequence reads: CASSETGKNYEQYF. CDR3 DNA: TGTGCCAGCTCGGAGACAGGGAAAAACTACGAGCAGTACTTC.

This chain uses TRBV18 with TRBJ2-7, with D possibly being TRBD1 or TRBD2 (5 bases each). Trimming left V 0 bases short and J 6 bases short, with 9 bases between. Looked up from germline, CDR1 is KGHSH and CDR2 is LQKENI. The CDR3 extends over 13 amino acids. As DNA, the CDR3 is TGTGCCAGCTCACCACCCCCCGGGGCCGAGCAGTACTTC. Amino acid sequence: CASSPPPGAEQYF.

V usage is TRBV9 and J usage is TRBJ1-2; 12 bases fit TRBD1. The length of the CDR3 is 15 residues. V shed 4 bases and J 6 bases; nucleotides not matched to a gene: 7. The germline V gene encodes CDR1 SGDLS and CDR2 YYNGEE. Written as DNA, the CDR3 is TGTGCCAGCAGCTGGAGGGACAGGGGGCAAGATGGCTACACCTTC. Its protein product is CASSWRDRGQDGYTF.